The rows below give T cell receptor beta chains drawn from one sample of a study of cytomegalovirus exposure and HLA in healthy donors. The assay was immunoSEQ multiplex PCR, and TCRdb's table has in-frame clones only and misses some. In all, the sample yields approximately 170,000 clones. Sample: PBMCs. The source is a woman between 18 and 29 years old in good health and CMV-seropositive. Both conserved end residues are part of each CDR3. Each record gives: D gene, J gene, V gene, CDR3 DNA, CDR3 protein. D genes are given only for firm matches.

- TRBJ1-2 TRBV4-1 TGCGCCAGCAGCCAAGACCCGGGGATGAACTATGGCTACACCTTC CASSQDPGMNYGYTF
- TRBJ1-1 TRBV27 TGTGCCAGCAGTTTATCTGCCAGGATACCTTACATGAACACTGAAGCTTTCTTT CASSLSARIPYMNTEAFF
TRBD2 TRBJ2-1 TRBV7-2 TGTGCCAGCAGCTTATCACTAGCGGGATACAATGAGCAGTTCTTC CASSLSLAGYNEQFF
TRBD2 TRBJ2-3 TRBV5-4 TGTGCCAGCAGCTTGACTAGCGGGAGAGCCTCTGATACGCAGTATTTT CASSLTSGRASDTQYF
- TRBJ1-6 TRBV7-2 TGTGCCAGCAGCTTAGCAGGGGTAGGTAATTCACCCCTCCACTTT CASSLAGVGNSPLHF
TRBD2 TRBJ2-1 TRBV19 TGTGCCAGTAGTATAGTGGGCGGGGGGGGACGCAATGAGCAGTTCTTC CASSIVGGGGRNEQFF
- TRBJ1-1 TRBV7-9 TGTGCCAGCAGCTTCACGGGGTACACTGAAGCTTTCTTT CASSFTGYTEAFF
- TRBJ1-2 TRBV9 TGTGCCAGCAGCGTAGGGGCAGGTGCTAACTATGGCTACACCTTC CASSVGAGANYGYTF
- TRBJ1-2 TRBV4-1 TGCGCCAGCAGCCAAGATCACAGCAACTATGGCTACACCTTC CASSQDHSNYGYTF
TRBD1 TRBJ2-4 TRBV5-4 TGTGCCAGCAGCATGGGACAGCTAAAAAACATTCAGTACTTC CASSMGQLKNIQYF
- TRBJ1-2 TRBV29-1 TGCAGCGTTGAAGATTATTGGGCGGGCTATGGCTACACCTTC CSVEDYWAGYGYTF
- TRBJ1-6 TRBV2 TGTGCCAGCAGTGATCAGGTACCACCCCTCCACTTT CASSDQVPPLHF
TRBD2 TRBJ2-5 TRBV10-2 TGCGCCAGCAGGTATACGGGGGGACAAGAGACCCAGTACTTC CASRYTGGQETQYF
TRBD1 TRBJ1-1 TRBV19 TGTGCCAGTAGTATAGGAAGGGACAGGGGAGAGAACACTGAAGCTTTCTTT CASSIGRDRGENTEAFF
TRBD1 TRBJ1-4 TRBV5-1 TGCGCCAGCAGCTTTTTCGGCGGGACAGCTCATGAAAAACTGTTTTTT CASSFFGGTAHEKLFF
- TRBJ2-6 TRBV5-4 TGTGCCAGCAGCCAGCGGAGTTGGAGCTCTGGGGCCAACGTCCTGACTTTC CASSQRSWSSGANVLTF
TRBD2 TRBJ2-1 TRBV7-9 TGTGCCAGCAGCTTAGGTCCGGGGGGATCCGGTGAGCAGTTCTTC CASSLGPGGSGEQFF
- TRBJ1-1 TRBV5-5 TGTGCCAGCAGCCAAATCCTACAGGGTTTGAGCACTGAAGCTTTCTTT CASSQILQGLSTEAFF
TRBD2 TRBJ2-7 TRBV11-1 TGTGCCAGCAGCTTAACGGGCGGGGGGGGCTACGAGCAGTACTTC CASSLTGGGGYEQYF
- TRBJ2-1 TRBV30 TGTGCCTGGAGTGTATTCGGGTCCTACAATGAGCAGTTCTTC CAWSVFGSYNEQFF
- TRBJ1-3 TRBV10-3 TGTGCCATCAGTGACACTTCCTCTGGAAACACCATATATTTT CAISDTSSGNTIYF
TRBD2 TRBJ2-2 TRBV4-1 TGCGCCAGCAGCCAGCCCCTCAGGGGTAGCGGGGGTGTCGGCACCGGGGAGCTGTTTTTT CASSQPLRGSGGVGTGELFF
- TRBJ2-1 TRBV30 TGTGCCTGGAGTGCCTTACCGACAGGTGAGCAGTTCTTC CAWSALPTGEQFF
TRBD2 TRBJ2-1 TRBV9 TGTGCCAGCAACCCGGGACTAGCGGGGATCAATGAGCAGTTCTTC CASNPGLAGINEQFF
- TRBJ2-7 TRBV15 TGTGCCACCAGCAGAGAAGGAGGGGTTGCGTCCGAGCAGTACTTC CATSREGGVASEQYF
TRBD2 TRBJ2-1 TRBV30 TGTGCCTGGAGTGCCCGCTCGGGACTAGCAAAGAGAGAGCAGTTCTTC CAWSARSGLAKREQFF